Each of the 20 T cell receptor beta chains below was sequenced from the same sample in a study of cytomegalovirus exposure and HLA in healthy donors. In the PCR, 60 Vbeta and 13 Jbeta primers were used. The protocol was immunoSEQ multiplex PCR, while the TCRdb copy is restricted to in-frame clones and leaves out a portion. The table lists around 190,000 clones, 70% to 85% of them singletons. The sample consisted of PBMCs. The source of these receptors is a woman aged 40 to 50 in good health and CMV-seronegative.

The chain uses TRBV7-2 and TRBJ1-2, with no clear D. The CDR3 contains 16 residues. V was clipped by 5 bases and J by 0 bases, with 16 bases between them. Germline CDR1 SGHTA, CDR2 FQGNSA. CDR3 loop: CASSTRRVTANYGYTF. CDR3 in DNA: TGTGCCAGCAGCACCCGCCGAGTTACAGCTAACTATGGCTACACCTTC.

This chain joins TRBV30 and TRBJ2-5; 11 bases are a match to TRBD2. Germline loops: CDR1 GTSNPN, CDR2 SVGIG (reference sequence). This CDR3 is built from 15 residues. V was clipped by 0 bases and J by 4 bases; unmatched bases: 4. DNA of the CDR3: TGTGCCTGGAGTGTACTAGCGGGAGTTCGAGAGACCCAGTACTTC. It codes for CAWSVLAGVRETQYF.

This chain connects TRBV10-1 to TRBJ1-5; D uncertain. This CDR3 has 13 residues. V was pared by 4 bases and J by 10 bases, with 14 bases between. CDR1 WNHNN and CDR2 SYGVQD come from the germline V gene (reference sequence). CDR3 nucleotides: TGCGCCAGCAGTGGGTCTACGACTGGCCCCCAGCATTTT. Encoded protein: CASSGSTTGPQHF.

The table lists this clone with a count of one. This same CDR3 is encoded by further DNA sequences in the sample. The gene calls are TRBV28 and TRBJ1-1; 8 bases are a match to TRBD1. Germline trimming cut 5 bases from V and 1 base from J; bases unmatched to any gene: 3. CDR3 length equals 14 residues. CDR1 MDHEN and CDR2 SYDVKM come from the germline V gene. In DNA, the CDR3 is TGTGCCAGCAGTCCTGACAGGGGGAACACTGAAGCTTTCTTT. It yields the protein CASSPDRGNTEAFF.

The chain joins TRBV19 to TRBJ1-3, with TRBD1 as a possible D gene (5 bases). The CDR3 loop spans 15 amino acids. With 3 bases removed from V and 3 bases from J, the gap between germline ends came to 12 bases. Germline values: CDR1 LNHDA, CDR2 SQIVND (reference sequence). CDR3: CASSISGISGNTIYF. The CDR3 DNA sequence: TGTGCCAGTAGTATTTCAGGGATAAGTGGAAACACCATATATTTT.

The chain has TRBV10-2 and TRBJ1-6, with 7 bases lining up with TRBD1. The J segment lost 7 bases and the V segment lost 2 bases, leaving 14 bases of the junction unmatched. Germline CDR1 is WSHSY and CDR2 is SAAADI. The CDR3 consists of 18 residues. The CDR3 sequence: CASSEIKGANKKNSPLHF. The CDR3 coding sequence is TGCGCCAGCAGTGAGATTAAGGGGGCGAACAAAAAAAATTCACCCCTCCACTTT.

This chain links TRBV5-6 with TRBJ2-7; TRBD2 agrees at 14 bases. CDR1 SGHDT and CDR2 YYEEEE come from the germline V gene. V dropped 3 bases and J dropped 0; count of bases not matched to a gene: 8. The CDR3 is 18 residues long. The CDR3 loop is CASSWGWTSGGNSYEQYF. The CDR3, as DNA: TGTGCCAGCAGCTGGGGATGGACTAGCGGGGGGAACTCCTACGAGCAGTACTTC.

This clone appeared a few times. This same CDR3 is encoded by further DNA sequences in the sample. This CDR3 reads CASSIGQENTEAFF. CDR3 nucleotides: TGCGCCAGCAGCATTGGACAGGAGAACACTGAAGCTTTCTTT. The chain carries TRBV5-1 and TRBJ1-1; the match to TRBD1 covers 7 bases. Germline CDR1 reads SGHRS; CDR2 reads YFSETQ. The CDR3 runs 14 residues. J lost 1 base, V lost 4 bases, and 4 bases had no gene match.

This clone occurred a few times. The chain uses TRBV5-6 and TRBJ2-7, with D maybe TRBD2 (5 bases). The CDR3 spans 14 residues. V was clipped by 3 bases and J by 3 bases, with 13 bases between them. Germline loops: CDR1 SGHDT, CDR2 YYEEEE. The CDR3 bases are TGTGCCAGCAGCTACCGGACTCAACTCTACGAGCAGTACTTC. This sequence encodes CASSYRTQLYEQYF. Complete variable domain (other parts from reference TRBV5-6 and TRBJ2-7): DAGVTQSPTHLIKTRGQQVTLRCSPKSGHDTVSWYQQALGQGPQFIFQYYEEEERQRGNFPDRFSGHQFPNYSSELNVNALLLGDSALYLCASSYRTQLYEQYFGPGTRLTVT.

This clone was counted only a few times. This sequence joins TRBV30 and TRBJ1-5; D is uncertain. This CDR3 is built from 13 residues. Trimming removed 2 bases from V and 1 base from J, with 6 bases in between. The germline V gene encodes CDR1 GTSNPN and CDR2 SVGIG (reference sequence). The CDR3 loop reads CAWSPESNQPQHF. For the CDR3, the DNA is TGTGCCTGGAGTCCGGAGAGCAATCAGCCCCAGCATTTT.

CDR3 DNA: TGTGCCAGCAGCTTAGGGGGGACTAGCGGGAGTACGCAGTACTTC. It is translated as CASSLGGTSGSTQYF. The gene calls are TRBV7-2 and TRBJ2-7, with 14 bases fitting TRBD2. The length of the CDR3 is 15 residues. J lost 9 bases, V lost 1 base, and 5 bases had no gene match. The germline V gene has CDR1 SGHTA and CDR2 FQGNSA.

This chain links TRBV10-1 with TRBJ1-5; the D is unclear. Germline V CDR1 and CDR2: WNHNN, SYGVQD (reference sequence). This CDR3 contains 11 residues. The CDR3 nucleotides are TGCCCTTTACCGAGGGATCAGCCCCAGCATTTT. Protein product: CPLPRDQPQHF.

The table lists this clone with a count of one. This chain uses TRBV19 with TRBJ2-1; D might be TRBD2 (6 bases). Germline V CDR1 and CDR2: LNHDA, SQIVND (reference sequence). The CDR3 totals 15 residues. V dropped 6 bases and J dropped 5 bases, with 17 bases sitting between them. This CDR3 is CASRDRGNGHNEQFF. CDR3 nucleotides: TGTGCCAGTAGAGACCGGGGGAACGGGCACAATGAGCAGTTCTTC.

CDR3 sequence (DNA): TGCGCCAGCGGACACTCCAACACCGGGGAGCTGTTTTTT. Protein product: CASGHSNTGELFF. This chain uses TRBV10-1 with TRBJ2-2; the D gene is possibly TRBD1 (5 bases). This CDR3 comprises 13 residues. Germline V gives CDR1 WNHNN, CDR2 SYGVQD (reference sequence). V lost 8 bases and J 2 bases, leaving 9 bases between the germline ends.

As concerns this clone: At the DNA level, this CDR3 is encoded by other sequences in the same sample as well. V is TRBV5-1 and J is TRBJ2-5; possibly TRBD1 for D (6 bases). With 3 bases removed from V and 5 bases from J, the gap between germline ends came to 11 bases. Per the germline V gene, CDR1 is SGHRS and CDR2 is YFSETQ. CDR3 length: 13 amino acids. CDR3 in DNA: TGCGCCAGCAGCTACGGACAGCGGGAGACCCAGTACTTC. This codes for CASSYGQRETQYF.

In this sample, this clone turned up a few times. The chain carries TRBV6-1 and TRBJ2-5; 7 bases map to TRBD2. Germline CDR1 reads MNHNS; CDR2 reads SASEGT. CDR3 length equals 14 residues. The V and J ends lost 4 bases and 5 bases, in that order; junction bases with no gene match: 7. CDR3 in amino acids: CASSAWGGAETQYF. The CDR3 DNA reads TGTGCCAGCAGTGCATGGGGGGGTGCGGAGACCCAGTACTTC.

The chain combines TRBV9 with TRBJ1-1; 8 bases map to TRBD1. This CDR3 region has 17 residues. Germline CDR1 SGDLS, CDR2 YYNGEE. V lost 4 bases to trimming and J lost 8 bases; unmatched junction nucleotides: 19. The CDR3: CASSSSPGTGGWSEAFF. CDR3 coding DNA: TGTGCCAGCAGCTCCAGTCCCGGGACAGGAGGGTGGAGCGAAGCTTTCTTT. The full variable domain, rest sourced from reference TRBV9 and TRBJ1-1, is DSGVTQTPKHLITATGQRVTLRCSPRSGDLSVYWYQQSLDQGLQFLIQYYNGEERAKGNILERFSAQQFPDLHSELNLSSLELGDSALYFCASSSSPGTGGWSEAFFGQGTRLTVV.

The rearrangement joins TRBV5-1 to TRBJ2-2, with TRBD2 as a possible D gene (6 bases). V was shortened by 0 bases and J by 4 bases, with 16 bases between the two germline ends. Germline-derived CDR1 and CDR2 are SGHRS and YFSETQ. The CDR3 covers 17 residues. The CDR3 coding sequence is TGCGCCAGCAGCTTGGCCCCCCTTGGTAGCGGCACCGGGGAGCTGTTTTTT. It is translated as CASSLAPLGSGTGELFF.

J is TRBJ2-3 and V is TRBV9, with 9 positions matching TRBD2. J was trimmed by 2 bases and V by 4 bases; bases with no gene match: 8. The CDR3 loop spans 16 amino acids. CDR1 is SGDLS, CDR2 YYNGEE, per germline. CDR3 nucleotides: TGTGCCAGCAGCTACCTGACTAGCGGAACCACAGATACGCAGTATTTT. This gives the protein CASSYLTSGTTDTQYF.

The rearrangement links TRBV6-5 to TRBJ2-5, with TRBD2 identical over 9 bases. Losses at the gene ends were 4 bases for V and 4 bases for J; bases not matched to a gene: 4. Germline values: CDR1 MNHEY, CDR2 SVGAGI. The CDR3 spans 14 residues. CDR3 nucleotide sequence: TGTGCCAGCAGTTTACTAGCGGGTCGAGAGACCCAGTACTTC. This sequence encodes CASSLLAGRETQYF.